This T cell receptor (beta chain) emerged from a study of T cell responses to AZD1222 COVID-19 vaccine. Study-wide results and limits: Donors, mostly white British, included more females; clonal diversity was possibly underestimated. Seropositive at baseline were only a handful of AZD1222 recipients. Among vaccine-associated CD4 TCRs, coverage spanned spike, with dominance at 160-218 and 743-854. Spike-specific TCR breadth and depth rose after two AZD1222 doses.

This table comes from immunoSEQ multiplex PCR, and its TCRdb copy is limited to in-frame clones, with some not included. The top ten hold 4.5% to 6% of the sample, which has 95,000 to 150,000 clones, about 90% seen once. As to this clone: The antigen remains undetermined.

The source was peripheral blood, collected on day 0 of AZD1222 vaccination. This sequence originates from an adult in good health.

As DNA, the CDR3 is TGTGCCAGCAGCCCCCCACTAGCGGGAGCCAATGAGCAGTTCTTC. Translation gives CASSPPLAGANEQFF. This chain uses TRBV13 with TRBJ2-1; 11 nucleotides agree with TRBD2. This CDR3 has 15 amino acids. Trimming at V came to 5 bases and at J to 6 bases, leaving 6 bases not matched to a gene. CDR1 PRHDT and CDR2 FYEKMQ come from the germline V gene (reference sequence).